This is a list of T cell receptor beta chains from one sample in a study of shared clonotypes between healthy human individuals. The assay was immunoSEQ multiplex PCR, and TCRdb's table has in-frame clones only and misses some. The sample lists about 870,000 clones, approximately 92% occurring once. Specimen: naive CD8+ T cells sorted from blood. The receptors derive from a man aged 30-40 years in good health. CDR3s include the opening cysteine and the closing phenylalanine or tryptophan. A D gene is named only where the DNA matches it firmly. Clone size is stated in some rows and not others, as once, few, many or a class when expanded.

clone_size	v_call	d_call	j_call	cdr3_aa	cdr3_nt
.	TRBV27	.	TRBJ1-1	CASSFQMNTEAFF	TGTGCCAGCAGTTTCCAAATGAACACTGAAGCTTTCTTT
.	TRBV7-9	.	TRBJ1-2	CASSFGEGYGYTF	TGTGCCAGCAGCTTCGGGGAGGGGTATGGCTACACCTTC
once	TRBV19	.	TRBJ2-7	CASSLDGGGSYEQYF	TGTGCCAGTAGTTTAGATGGGGGAGGCTCCTACGAGCAGTACTTC
.	TRBV6-6	.	TRBJ2-2	CASIFRPWGNTGELFF	TGTGCCAGCATCTTCAGACCGTGGGGAAACACCGGGGAGCTGTTTTTT
.	TRBV5-4	TRBD1	TRBJ2-7	CASSLWDRRYEQYF	TGTGCCAGCAGCTTATGGGACAGGAGATACGAGCAGTACTTC
.	TRBV15	TRBD2	TRBJ2-5	CATSYRGGETQYF	TGTGCCACTTCGTATCGGGGAGGGGAGACCCAGTACTTC
.	TRBV6-5	TRBD2	TRBJ2-1	CASSYSMTSGYNEQFF	TGTGCCAGCAGTTACTCGATGACTAGCGGCTACAATGAGCAGTTCTTC
.	TRBV10-2	TRBD2	TRBJ2-3	CASSRLAGSTDTQYF	TGCGCCAGCAGTCGACTAGCGGGTAGCACAGATACGCAGTATTTT
.	TRBV27	.	TRBJ2-5	CASSAPGHTGTQYF	TGTGCCAGCAGTGCTCCGGGGCATACGGGGACCCAGTACTTC
.	TRBV10-3	TRBD2	TRBJ2-3	CATRTGLAGTDTQYF	TGTGCCACCCGGACAGGACTAGCGGGCACAGATACGCAGTATTTT
.	TRBV28	.	TRBJ2-2	CASISLSNTGELFF	TGTGCCAGCATTAGCCTCTCGAACACCGGGGAGCTGTTTTTT
.	TRBV27	TRBD1	TRBJ2-1	CASSLSGDRARQFF	TGTGCCAGCAGTTTATCGGGGGACAGGGCACGGCAGTTCTTC
once	TRBV27	.	TRBJ1-1	CAAAGLKNTEAFF	TGTGCCGCTGCGGGGTTGAAGAACACTGAAGCTTTCTTT
.	TRBV15	TRBD2	TRBJ2-5	CATSRDPGGYQETQYF	TGTGCCACCAGCAGAGATCCGGGGGGGTACCAAGAGACCCAGTACTTC
.	TRBV7-2	TRBD2	TRBJ2-7	CASSTGTSAYEQYF	TGTGCCAGCAGCACCGGGACTAGCGCCTACGAGCAGTACTTC
.	TRBV28	.	TRBJ2-7	CAGSRQGLSYEQYF	TGTGCCGGCAGTAGACAGGGACTCTCCTACGAGCAGTACTTC
.	TRBV5-5	TRBD2	TRBJ2-7	CASSLKTSGSFEQYF	TGTGCCAGCAGCTTGAAAACTAGCGGGAGTTTTGAGCAGTACTTC
few	TRBV27	.	TRBJ2-7	CASSFSRESYEQYF	TGTGCCAGCAGTTTTTCTAGGGAATCCTACGAGCAGTACTTC
once	TRBV7-9	.	TRBJ2-2	CASSLRDTGELFF	TGTGCCAGCAGCTTACGGGACACCGGGGAGCTGTTTTTT